This TCR beta chain was observed in a study of T cell repertoires in cytomegalovirus infection. Study conclusions and caveats: Ex vivo, HLA-C-restricted CMV-specific TCR beta clonotypes prevailed over the rest of the response.

A single count supports this clonotype. Its cognate antigen is unknown. TCRdb itself ran the reads through MiXCR, one entry per CDR3 protein. The sample lists fewer than 550,000 distinct CDR3 sequences, approximately 16% occurring once. The CDR3 sequence is 13 residues long. The V gene end was trimmed by 1 base and the J gene end by 6 bases; junction bases not matched to a gene: 3. Germline CDR1 SGDLS, CDR2 YYNGEE. This TCR derives from a human donor in good health (CMV status not recorded). Some clones in this sample may be carry-over from other donors' samples. The chain links TRBV9 to TRBJ2-7; TRBD1 matches 8 bases. Sequenced: CD8+ T cells from PBMCs. This chain's CDR3 is CASSVRQGREQYF. The DNA for the CDR3 is TGTGCCAGCAGCGTACGACAGGGGCGCGAGCAGTACTTC.